What follows is one TCR beta chain and its context. Its antigen is not yet known. Base qualities are not at hand, and no much larger clone is one base apart. The meaning of the sample's time point label: baseline before first vaccination. In the paper's terms, the treatment or condition label means: meningococcal conjugate vaccine given as trial control. Samples from vaccinated people were obtained from the UK trials COV001 and COV002, which included a single-blind randomized controlled phase 2/3 trial of AZD1222 (ChAdOx1 nCoV-19) in healthy adults. Trial participant PBMC samples were collected at day 0 and day 28 after the second dose for TCRbeta chain sequencing. The sample originates from a study of T cell responses to AZD1222 COVID-19 vaccine (dated by TCRdb to 2020 to 2022). For context, the study as a whole: TCR sequencing was performed for about 240 trial participants, of whom 207 were given two doses of AZD1222 and around 26 were given two doses of MenACWY control vaccine. Enrollment into the trials was organized by age into subgroups of 18-55, 56-69 and 70-plus years, and those subgroups contained about 150, 27 and 61 TCR-sequenced participants, respectively.

The CDR3 regions of human TCRbeta chains were analyzed by immunosequencing. The paper's processing steps were these. Repertoire TCRs were checked for matches against a reference library of SARS-CoV-2-specific TCRs that had been generated using the MIRA antigen-specificity platform. Breadth meant the fraction of unique TCRs that were SARS-CoV-2-associated, whereas depth meant the fraction of total T cells that were SARS-CoV-2-associated. Each spike-specific TCR was assigned to its reactive spike region and to a CD4 or CD8 class using the MIRA data. Log10-transformed breadth and depth values were compared by one-way ANOVA with Sidak's multiple comparisons tests. As stored in TCRdb, this immuneACCESS dataset retains in-frame rearrangements with V and J assigned. A fraction of the clones does not appear; measured against another copy, unresolved V genes explain less than half of the discrepancy, and the remainder lacks a known reason. The V and J calls and clone size come from that table; D and trimming were worked out from the DNA. Within this sample are 95,000 to 120,000 clones, with roughly nine tenths of them counted one time only. The top ten clones comprise approximately 3.1% of the sample.

The investigation overall reported the following: Epitopes outside the regions mutated in the B.1.351 and B.1.1.7 variants were reportedly recognized by nearly half of the unique spike-specific TCRs. Only a handful of AZD1222 recipients were SARS-CoV-2 seropositive at baseline, limiting conclusions about previously exposed vaccinees. A significant rise in spike-specific TCR breadth and depth was observed after two AZD1222 doses relative to day 0 and relative to MenACWY recipients. Vaccine-associated CD4 TCRs spanned the whole spike protein, with dominant responses in regions 160-218 and 743-854. Because no day 14 peak-response samples were available, the repertoires could be characterized only after the peak T cell response. Participants were mostly white British and included more females than males, and it was suggested by the authors that clonal diversity may have been underestimated. The 56-69-year group was small, and its depth increase did not reach significance, likely because of low power.

Here the sequenced sample was peripheral blood, taken on day 0 of MenACWY control vaccination. The TCR comes from an adult in good health.

The DNA reads TGTGCCACCTTCGGACAGAATAACTATGGCTACACCTTC. Protein translation: CATFGQNNYGYTF. In this chain, TRBV28 is recombined with TRBJ1-2; possibly the D gene is TRBD1, per 6 matching bases. Its CDR3 holds 13 amino acids, cysteine through phenylalanine. The DNA shown is the 39-base CDR3, in frame from base 1. Taken from the germline V gene, the CDR1 and CDR2 loops are MDHEN and SYDVKM. Trimming takes 10 bases from V and 1 base from J, and the germline ends sit 13 bases apart.